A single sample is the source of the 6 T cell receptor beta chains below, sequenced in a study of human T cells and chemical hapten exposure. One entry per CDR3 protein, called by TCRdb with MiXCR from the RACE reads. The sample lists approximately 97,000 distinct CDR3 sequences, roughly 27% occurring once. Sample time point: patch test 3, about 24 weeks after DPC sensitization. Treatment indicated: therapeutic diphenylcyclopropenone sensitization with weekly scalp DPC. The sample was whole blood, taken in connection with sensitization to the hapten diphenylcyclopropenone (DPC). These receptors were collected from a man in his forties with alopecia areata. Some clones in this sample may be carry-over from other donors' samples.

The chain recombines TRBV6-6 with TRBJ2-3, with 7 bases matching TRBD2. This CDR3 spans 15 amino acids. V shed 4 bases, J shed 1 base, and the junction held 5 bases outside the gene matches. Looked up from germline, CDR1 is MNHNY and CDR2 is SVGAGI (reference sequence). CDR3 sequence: CASSSRECRTDTQYF. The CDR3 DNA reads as TGTGCCAGCAGTTCGCGGGAGTGTCGCACAGATACGCAGTATTTT.

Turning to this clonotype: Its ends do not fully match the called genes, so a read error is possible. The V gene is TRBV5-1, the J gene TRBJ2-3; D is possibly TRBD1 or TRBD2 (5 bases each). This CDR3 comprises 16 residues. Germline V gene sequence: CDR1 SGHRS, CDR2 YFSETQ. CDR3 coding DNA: TGCGCCAGCAGCAGCCCTGAGGGAAGGCTCAACCGAAGGGGAGCTTTT. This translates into CASSSPEGRLNRRGAF. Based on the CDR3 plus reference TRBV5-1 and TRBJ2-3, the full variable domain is KAGVTQTPRYLIKTRGQQVTLSCSPISGHRSVSWYQQTPGQGLQFLFEYFSETQRNKGNFPGRFSGRQFSNSRSEMNVSTLELGDSALYLCASSSPEGRLNRRGAFGPGTRLTVL.

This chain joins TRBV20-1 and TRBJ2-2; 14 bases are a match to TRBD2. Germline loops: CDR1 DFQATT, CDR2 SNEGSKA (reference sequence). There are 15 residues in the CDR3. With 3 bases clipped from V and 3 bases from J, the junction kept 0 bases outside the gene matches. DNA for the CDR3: TGCAGTGCTAGGACTAGCGGGAGGGACACCGGGGAGCTGTTTTTT. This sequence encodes CSARTSGRDTGELFF.

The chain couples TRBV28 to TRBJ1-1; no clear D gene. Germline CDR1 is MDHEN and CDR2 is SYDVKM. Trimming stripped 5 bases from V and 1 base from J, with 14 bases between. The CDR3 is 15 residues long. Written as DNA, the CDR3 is TGTGCCAGCAGTGGAGTTGGGGTCAGGAACACTGAAGCTTTCTTT. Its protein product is CASSGVGVRNTEAFF.

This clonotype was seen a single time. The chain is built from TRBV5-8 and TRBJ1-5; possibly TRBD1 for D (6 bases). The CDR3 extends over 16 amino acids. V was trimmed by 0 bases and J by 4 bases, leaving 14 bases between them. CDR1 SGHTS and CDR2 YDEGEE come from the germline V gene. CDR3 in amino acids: CASSLGGQLRNQPQHF. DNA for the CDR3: TGTGCCAGCAGCTTGGGAGGACAGCTACGGAATCAGCCCCAGCATTTT.

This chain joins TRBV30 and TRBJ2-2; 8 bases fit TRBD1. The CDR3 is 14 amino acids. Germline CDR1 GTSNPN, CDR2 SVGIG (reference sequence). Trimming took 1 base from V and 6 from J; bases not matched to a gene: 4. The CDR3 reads CAWSGQGYAGELFF. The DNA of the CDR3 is TGTGCCTGGAGTGGACAGGGGTACGCCGGGGAGCTGTTTTTT. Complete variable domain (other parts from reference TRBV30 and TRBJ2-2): SQTIHQWPATLVQPVGSPLSLECTVEGTSNPNLYWYRQAAGRGLQLLFYSVGIGQISSEVPQNLSASRPQDRQFILSSKKLLLSDSGFYLCAWSGQGYAGELFFGEGSRLTVL.